The next 13 T cell receptor beta chains were all read from a single sample in a study of T cells in women clearing cervical HPV infection. The method was immunoSEQ multiplex PCR; TCRdb's version includes in-frame clones alone and lacks a portion of them. This repertoire includes 30,000 to 45,000 clones. The sample consisted of blood buffy coat. The receptors come from a woman aged 18 to 69 with a cervical HPV16 infection that either progressed to CIN3+ or cleared (not recorded which).

Regarding this clone: The read ends 3 residues shy of where the CDR3 ends; the end is completed using the germline J gene. The chain has TRBV2 and TRBJ2-1; D unresolved. Trimming removed 5 bases at V and 7 bases at J, with 15 bases between. The germline gives CDR1 SNHLY, CDR2 FYNNEI. CDR3 length: 14 amino acids. The CDR3 loop reads CASSTLGPSNEQFF. CDR3 DNA, as far as it was read: TGTGCCAGCAGTACCCTAGGTCCGTCGAATGAG.

Regarding this clone: The missing CDR3 end, 3 residues past where the read stops, is filled in from the germline J gene. This sequence joins TRBV18 and TRBJ1-1; D call uncertain. The ends were cut back, 2 bases at V and 6 bases at J, with 10 bases in the middle. Germline V gives CDR1 KGHSH, CDR2 LQKENI. There are 13 residues in the CDR3. The covered CDR3 bases are TGTGCCAGCTCACCATTACGAGAGGCTGAA. It specifies CASSPLREAE. The entire CDR3 reads CASSPLREAEAFF.

To note about this clone: The sequenced fragment ends 3 residues before the CDR3 boundary, so the rest is inferred from the germline J gene. The chain employs TRBV7-2 and TRBJ1-2, with TRBD1 as a possible D gene (6 bases). Germline CDR1 is SGHTA and CDR2 is FQGNSA. The CDR3 is made up of 14 amino acids. The CDR3 reads CASSTQTWDNDYTF. The covered CDR3 bases are TGTGCCAGCAGCACACAGACATGGGACAATGAC. Filled out from reference TRBV7-2 and TRBJ1-2, the complete variable domain reads GAGVSQSPSNKVTEKGKDVELRCDPISGHTALYWYRQSLGQGLEFLIYFQGNSAPDKSGLPSDRFSAERTGGSVSTLTIQRTQQEDSAVYLCASSTQTWDNDYTFGSGTRLTVV.

Of note for this clone: The CDR3 is cut off 3 residues early in the read; its end comes from the germline J gene. The chain recombines TRBV20-1 with TRBJ1-6; TRBD1 matches at 8 bases. J lost 8 bases, V lost 7 bases, and 10 bases had no gene match. Looked up from germline, CDR1 is DFQATT and CDR2 is SNEGSKA (reference sequence). The length of the CDR3 is 14 residues. The sequenced part of the CDR3 DNA is TGCAGTGTCGCCCCAGGGGGCGGTGATTCACCC. Translation: CSVAPGGGDSP. The full-length CDR3 reads as CSVAPGGGDSPLHF.

On this clone itself: The read falls 3 residues short of the CDR3 end, and the missing part is taken from the germline J gene. The J gene is TRBJ2-1, the V gene TRBV7-9, with 8 nucleotides matching TRBD1. Germline V gene lookup returns CDR1 SEHNR and CDR2 FQNEAQ (reference sequence). V shed 6 bases and J 7 bases; nucleotides not matched to a gene: 8. The CDR3 runs 14 residues. This chain's CDR3 is CASSQGQGRNEQFF. The part of the CDR3 DNA that was read is TGTGCCAGCAGTCAAGGACAGGGCCGGAATGAG.

The CDR3 DNA, read in part, is TGTGCCAGCAGTTTACGCACTCTCTATAATTCACCC. Amino acid sequence: CASSLRTLYNSP. The full CDR3 protein reads CASSLRTLYNSPLHF. The chain carries TRBV2 and TRBJ1-6; D gene ambiguous. The read falls 3 residues short of the CDR3 end, and the missing part is taken from the germline J gene. Germline V gene lookup returns CDR1 SNHLY and CDR2 FYNNEI. The V end was cut by 5 bases, the J end by 3 bases, with 11 bases between. The CDR3 consists of 15 residues.

Note on this clone: The read ends 3 residues shy of where the CDR3 ends; the end is completed using the germline J gene. This rearrangement joins TRBV7-2 to TRBJ1-4, with TRBD1 matching over 8 bases. CDR1 and CDR2 (germline): SGHTA, FQGNSA. V was clipped by 5 bases and J by 1 base; unmatched bases: 3. This CDR3 comprises 15 residues. The CDR3 bases that were read are TGTGCCAGCAGCGCCAGGGGGCTAACTAATGAAAAA. This encodes CASSARGLTNEK. The entire CDR3 reads CASSARGLTNEKLFF.

As for this clone: The CDR3 end falls 3 residues outside the read, so it is completed with the germline J gene. The gene calls are TRBV6-2 or TRBV6-3 and TRBJ2-1, with 8 bases matching TRBD2. Per germline, CDR1 MNHEY and CDR2 SVGEGT. The length of the CDR3 is 16 residues. The trim removed 2 bases at V and 0 bases at J, leaving 3 bases unmatched. The chain's CDR3 is CASSYRRGGSYNEQFF. Incomplete CDR3 DNA: TGTGCCAGCAGTTACCGCCGGGGGGGCTCCTACAATGAG.

Remarks on this clone: From the germline J gene comes the end of the CDR3, since the read stops 3 residues before it. This chain joins TRBV2 and TRBJ2-4, with 7 nucleotides matching TRBD1. Germline CDR1 is SNHLY and CDR2 is FYNNEI. This CDR3 contains 14 residues. The sequenced CDR3 bases are TGTGCCAGCAGCGGGGACAGTGGTAACTATGGT. Translating it yields CASSGDSGNYG. The full CDR3 protein is CASSGDSGNYGQYF.

Remarks on this clone: The CDR3 end lies 3 residues beyond the end of the read and is filled in from the germline J gene. The chain uses TRBV6-2 or TRBV6-3 and TRBJ2-7; 7 bases map to TRBD1. CDR3 length: 14 amino acids. V dropped 5 bases and J dropped 5; count of bases not matched to a gene: 9. The germline CDR1 and CDR2 sequences are MNHEY and SVGEGT. The CDR3 bases that were read are TGTGCCAGCAGTCACGGGACAGAGGGACACGAG. Translated, it gives CASSHGTEGHE. In full, the CDR3 is CASSHGTEGHEQYF.

As regards this clone: The observed sequence ends 3 residues before the CDR3 terminus, with the missing tail filled in from the germline J gene. The chain links TRBV20-1 to TRBJ2-2, with a weak D call TRBD2 (6 bases). This CDR3 comprises 16 residues. V was cut by 1 base and J by 0 bases, with 12 bases left in between. The germline V gene has CDR1 DFQATT and CDR2 SNEGSKA (reference sequence). CDR3 region: CSARALAVANTGELFF. CDR3 bases read: TGCAGTGCTAGAGCGTTAGCGGTGGCGAACACCGGGGAG.

Points on this clone: The CDR3 end falls 3 residues outside the read, so it is completed with the germline J gene. This chain uses TRBV6-2 or TRBV6-3 with TRBJ1-5; no definite D call. The V gene's germline CDR1 is MNHEY and CDR2 SVGEGT. With 0 bases removed from V and 6 bases from J, the gap between germline ends came to 9 bases. The CDR3 is 14 amino acids. The CDR3 bases that were read are TGTGCCAGCAGTTACTCCGTAGAGGGTCAGCCC. Its protein is CASSYSVEGQP. The complete CDR3 sequence is CASSYSVEGQPQHF.

As regards this clone: The CDR3 end falls 3 residues outside the read, so it is completed with the germline J gene. The chain combines TRBV28 with TRBJ1-2, with D perhaps TRBD1 (5 bases). Germline CDR1 reads MDHEN; CDR2 reads SYDVKM. V was shortened by 4 bases and J by 2 bases, with 17 bases between the two germline ends. This CDR3 is built from 16 residues. The sequenced part of the CDR3 DNA is TGTGCCAGCAGTTCCCTTTTCGGACACTCGAACTATGGC. It specifies CASSSLFGHSNYG. The full CDR3 protein is CASSSLFGHSNYGYTF.